These 14 T cell receptor beta chains were all obtained from the same sample, sequenced in a study of post-analysis software for immune sequencing data. Study-wide results and limits: The study found TRBV5-6, TRBV5-1 and TRBV20-1 among four to six TRBV segments more frequent in patients than controls.

Their specific antigens are unknown. Each TCR beta cDNA library carried unique molecular identifiers. TCRdb re-analysed the PCR reads in MiXCR, keeping a single row per CDR3 protein. Here the sample spans over 250,000 distinct CDR3 sequences, 30% to 45% being singletons. The source material was blood. These TCRs come from a girl aged 5 to 17 with multiple sclerosis.

The rearrangement uses TRBV5-1 and TRBJ2-1, with 7 nucleotides matching TRBD1. The DNA matches TRBJ2-7 better at its end, which makes the J call doubtful. Germline V gene lookup returns CDR1 SGHRS and CDR2 YFSETQ. The CDR3 length is 14 residues. The CDR3, as DNA: TGCGCCAGCAGCTTGCCAGGGGGTAGCAATGAGCAGTACTTC. Amino acids: CASSLPGGSNEQYF.

This clonotype was detected a few times. J is TRBJ2-2 and V is TRBV4-1; 10 bases align to TRBD2. CDR1 is MGHRA and CDR2 is YSYEKL in the germline V gene. The V and J ends lost 0 bases and 4 bases, in that order; junction bases with no gene match: 11. The CDR3 totals 19 residues. CDR3 sequence reads: CASSQDFLAGVEVTGELFF. CDR3 sequence (DNA): TGCGCCAGCAGCCAAGATTTTCTAGCGGGAGTAGAGGTCACCGGGGAGCTGTTTTTT.

The chain has TRBV20-1 and TRBJ2-5; 10 bases fit TRBD2. The J call may be incorrect, as the DNA end agrees better with TRBJ2-7. The CDR3 spans 14 residues. Germline values: CDR1 DFQATT, CDR2 SNEGSKA (reference sequence). In DNA, the CDR3 is TGCAGTGTTCCTGGACTAGCGGATAACTACGAGCAGTACTTC. It yields the protein CSVPGLADNYEQYF.

This clonotype appeared many times. In nucleotides, the CDR3 is TGTGCCAGCAGCCCGGGGACTGTCAGGGACACAGATACGCAGTATTTT. Its protein is CASSPGTVRDTDTQYF. The V call is TRBV7-7, the J call TRBJ2-3; possibly TRBD2 for D (6 bases). The CDR3 sequence is 16 residues long. V was cut by 5 bases and J by 2 bases, with 17 bases left in between. Germline CDR1 and CDR2: SSHAT and FNYEAQ (reference sequence).

This clonotype was seen ten or more times. The V call is TRBV5-1, the J call TRBJ2-1, with no clear D. V dropped 0 bases and J dropped 9 bases, with 7 bases sitting between them. CDR1 SGHRS and CDR2 YFSETQ come from the germline V gene. CDR3 length equals 12 residues. In DNA, the CDR3 is TGCGCCAGCAGCTTGGAAACCCCTGAGCAGTTCTTC. Translating gives CASSLETPEQFF.

In this sample, this clonotype turned up many times. The chain combines TRBV11-1 with TRBJ2-5, with a possible D match to TRBD2 (5 bases). CDR1 is SGHAT, CDR2 FQDESV, per germline (reference sequence). V was clipped by 3 bases and J by 5 bases, with 7 bases between them. The CDR3 is 12 amino acids. Here the CDR3 reads CASSLGDETQYF. As DNA, the CDR3 is TGTGCCAGCAGCTTGGGAGACGAGACCCAGTACTTC.

About this clonotype itself: An end of the junction does not agree with germline; a read error may underlie this. This chain joins TRBV20-1 and TRBJ1-2, with D unresolved. Germline loops: CDR1 DFQATT, CDR2 SNEGSKA (reference sequence). This CDR3 comprises 13 residues. CDR3 sequence (DNA): TGCAGTGCTGGAGAGGAGGGTGGCTATGACTACACCTTC. It encodes CSAGEEGGYDYTF.

Comment on this clonotype: Since a much larger clone is just one base distant, this may be a read error. This chain links TRBV20-1 with TRBJ2-1; possible D gene TRBD2, 6 bases. The CDR3 consists of 15 residues. CDR1 DFQATT and CDR2 SNEGSKA come from the germline V gene (reference sequence). CDR3 coding DNA: TGCAGGGCTAGAGATCGCGGGACTGGGTATAATGAGCAGTTCTTC. Translated: CRARDRGTGYNEQFF.

The J gene is TRBJ1-2, the V gene TRBV7-6; D is perhaps TRBD1 (6 bases). The CDR3 loop spans 15 amino acids. V was clipped by 5 bases and J by 1 base, with 14 bases between them. CDR1 is SGHVS and CDR2 is FNYEAQ in the germline V gene. Here the CDR3 reads CASSPATGVNYGYTF. The CDR3 coding sequence is TGTGCCAGCAGCCCTGCGACAGGCGTTAACTATGGCTACACCTTC.

Comment on this clonotype: This clone may be a read error of a much larger clone one base away. J is TRBJ2-3 and V is TRBV25-1, with D perhaps TRBD1 or TRBD2 (5 bases each). Trimming cost V 7 bases and J 8 bases, with 10 bases left between them. Germline CDR1 MGHDK, CDR2 SYGVNS. The CDR3 extends over 11 amino acids. DNA of the CDR3: TGTGCCAGCACCCTTGGGGGTACGCAGTATTTT. This translates into CASTLGGTQYF.

This clonotype has just a few counts. The chain employs TRBV20-1 and TRBJ1-2, with D possibly being TRBD1 (5 bases). Trimming stripped 0 bases from V and 4 bases from J, with 18 bases between. From germline, CDR1 is DFQATT and CDR2 SNEGSKA (reference sequence). This CDR3 contains 16 residues. The CDR3 spells CSARDLRDGSFYGYTF. CDR3 sequence (DNA): TGCAGTGCTAGAGACCTCCGGGACGGCTCTTTCTATGGCTACACCTTC.

The gene calls are TRBV4-1 and TRBJ1-2; 7 bases align to TRBD1. Germline V gene data show CDR1 as MGHRA and CDR2 as YSYEKL. V lost 1 base to trimming and J lost 8 bases; unmatched junction nucleotides: 7. This CDR3 comprises 14 residues. CDR3 sequence (DNA): TGCGCCAGCAGCCAAGTCAGGGGGGATCGCGGCTACACCTTC. It codes for CASSQVRGDRGYTF.

DNA of the CDR3: TGTGCCAGCAGCCGTCAAAAAACAGAGACCCAGTACTTC. This gives the protein CASSRQKTETQYF. The chain uses TRBV7-2 and TRBJ2-5; D gene unclear. Germline V lookup: CDR1 SGHTA, CDR2 FQGNSA. The CDR3 spans 13 residues. V was pared by 5 bases and J by 4 bases, with 11 bases between.

This clonotype appeared many times. The CDR3 loop is CSARDWLAGSTDTQYF. As DNA, the CDR3 is TGCAGTGCTAGAGATTGGCTAGCGGGAAGCACAGATACGCAGTATTTT. The V gene is TRBV20-1, the J gene TRBJ2-3, with TRBD2 identical over 9 bases. V trimming: 0 bases; J trimming: 0 bases; junction bases outside the gene matches: 4. The CDR3 covers 16 residues. Germline lookup yields CDR1 DFQATT and CDR2 SNEGSKA (reference sequence).